This T cell receptor beta chain was identified in a study of blood T cell repertoires in COVID-19. For the study at large: Samples came from the United States, Italy and Spain, spanning acute and convalescent COVID-19.

V trimming: 3 bases; J trimming: 5 bases; junction bases outside the gene matches: 6. The CDR3 extends over 15 amino acids. The germline V gene has CDR1 MNHEY and CDR2 SVGEGT. Produced via immunoSEQ multiplex PCR; TCRdb's table is partial and in-frame only. The table includes approximately 320,000 clones, roughly nine tenths detected once. This study enrolled people aged about 18 to 100 from around 25 US geographic areas. In assigning cohorts, the study relied on participant-reported clinical history. Two negative PCRs, clearance, or symptom resolution had been documented for recovered Cohort 3 donors.

The source of this sequence is a man aged 60 to 75 who had recovered from COVID-19. The sequencing input was PBMCs or T cells enriched from blood (not recorded which). This chain connects TRBV6-2 or TRBV6-3 to TRBJ2-5; 10 bases are a match to TRBD1. The CDR3 sequence: CASSYDRGRRETQYF. The CDR3 DNA sequence: TGTGCCAGCAGTTATGACAGGGGGCGCCGGGAGACCCAGTACTTC.